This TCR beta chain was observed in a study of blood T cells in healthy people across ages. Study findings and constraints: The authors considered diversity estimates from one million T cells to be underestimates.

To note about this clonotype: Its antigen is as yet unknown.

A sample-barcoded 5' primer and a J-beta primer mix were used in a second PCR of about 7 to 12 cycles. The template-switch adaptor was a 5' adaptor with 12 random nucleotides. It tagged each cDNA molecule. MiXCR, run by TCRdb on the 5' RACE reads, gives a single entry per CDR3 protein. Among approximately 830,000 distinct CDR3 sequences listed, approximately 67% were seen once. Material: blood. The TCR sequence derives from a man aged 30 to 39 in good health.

The CDR3 coding sequence is TGCGCCAGCAGCGGACAGGGAGGACCGGATACGCAGTATTTT. Translating it yields CASSGQGGPDTQYF. The V gene is TRBV5-1, the J gene TRBJ2-3; 8 bases are shared with TRBD1. The ends lost 4 bases at V and 6 bases at J; junction bases unmatched: 7. This CDR3 region has 14 residues. CDR1 and CDR2 (germline): SGHRS, YFSETQ.